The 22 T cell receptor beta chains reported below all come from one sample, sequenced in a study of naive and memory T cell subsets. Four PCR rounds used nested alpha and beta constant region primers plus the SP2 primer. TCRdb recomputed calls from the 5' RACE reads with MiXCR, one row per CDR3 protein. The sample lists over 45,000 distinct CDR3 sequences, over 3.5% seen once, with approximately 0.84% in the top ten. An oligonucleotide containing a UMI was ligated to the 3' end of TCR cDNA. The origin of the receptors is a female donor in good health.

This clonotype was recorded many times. This chain's CDR3 is CASSKASTSGFFPYEQYF. CDR3 bases: TGTGCCAGCAGCAAAGCATCGACTAGCGGGTTTTTTCCCTACGAGCAGTACTTC. The chain employs TRBV21-1 and TRBJ2-7; TRBD2, as called in the table, went unchecked against the DNA. TRBV21-1 is reported as a pseudogene. The CDR3 loop spans 18 amino acids.

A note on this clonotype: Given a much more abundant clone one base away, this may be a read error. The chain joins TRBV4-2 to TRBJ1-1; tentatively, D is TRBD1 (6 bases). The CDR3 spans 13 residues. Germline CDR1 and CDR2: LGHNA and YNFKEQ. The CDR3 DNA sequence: TGTGCCAGCAACCAAGGGGGAAACACTGAAGCTTTCTTT. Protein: CASNQGGNTEAFF.

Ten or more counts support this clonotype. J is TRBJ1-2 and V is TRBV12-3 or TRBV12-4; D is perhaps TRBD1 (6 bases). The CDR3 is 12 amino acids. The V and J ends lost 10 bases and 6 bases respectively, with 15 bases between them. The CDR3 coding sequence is TGTGCCATCTCGTGGGGGGCGAATGGCTACACCTTC. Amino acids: CAISWGANGYTF.

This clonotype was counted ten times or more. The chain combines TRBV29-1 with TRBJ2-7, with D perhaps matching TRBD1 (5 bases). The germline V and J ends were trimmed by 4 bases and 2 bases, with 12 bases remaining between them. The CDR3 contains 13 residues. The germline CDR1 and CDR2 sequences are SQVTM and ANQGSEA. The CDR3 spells CSVARQPTYEQYF. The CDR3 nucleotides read TGCAGCGTTGCAAGACAGCCTACCTACGAGCAGTACTTC.

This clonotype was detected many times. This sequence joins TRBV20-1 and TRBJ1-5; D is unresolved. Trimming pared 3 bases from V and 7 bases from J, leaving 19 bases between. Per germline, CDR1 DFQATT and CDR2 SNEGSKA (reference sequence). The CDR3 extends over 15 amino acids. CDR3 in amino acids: CSARVGSGSGQPQHF. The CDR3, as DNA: TGCAGTGCTAGGGTAGGGTCCGGGAGTGGGCAGCCCCAGCATTTT.

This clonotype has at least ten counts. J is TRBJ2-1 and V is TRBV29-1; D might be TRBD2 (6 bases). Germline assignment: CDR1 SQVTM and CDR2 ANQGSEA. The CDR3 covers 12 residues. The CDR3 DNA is TGCAACGTAGGGACTGTAGACAATGAGCAGTTCTTC. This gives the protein CNVGTVDNEQFF.

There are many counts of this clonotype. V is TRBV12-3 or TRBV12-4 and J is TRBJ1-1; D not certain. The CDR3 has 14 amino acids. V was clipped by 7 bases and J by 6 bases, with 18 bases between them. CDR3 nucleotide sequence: TGTGCCAGCATAGGTCAGGTCCCCGGGCCTGAAGCTTTCTTT. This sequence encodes CASIGQVPGPEAFF.

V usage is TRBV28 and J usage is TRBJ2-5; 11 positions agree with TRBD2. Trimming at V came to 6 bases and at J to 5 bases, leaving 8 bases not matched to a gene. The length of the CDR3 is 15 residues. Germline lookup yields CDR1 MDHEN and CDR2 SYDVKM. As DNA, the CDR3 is TGTGCCAGCAGAGGGCTAGCGGGAGGTTGGGAGACCCAGTACTTC. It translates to CASRGLAGGWETQYF.

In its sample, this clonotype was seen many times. The CDR3 loop reads CSVRDGSYEQYF. The CDR3 nucleotides are TGCAGCGTCCGGGACGGTTCCTACGAGCAGTACTTC. The chain combines TRBV29-1 with TRBJ2-7; perhaps D is TRBD1 or TRBD2 (5 bases each). The germline V gene encodes CDR1 SQVTM and CDR2 ANQGSEA. Trimming stripped 6 bases from V and 1 base from J, with 10 bases between. The CDR3 is 12 amino acids.

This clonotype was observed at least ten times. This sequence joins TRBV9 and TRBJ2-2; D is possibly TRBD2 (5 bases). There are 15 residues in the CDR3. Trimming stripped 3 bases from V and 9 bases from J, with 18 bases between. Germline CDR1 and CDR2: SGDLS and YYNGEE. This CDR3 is CASSARASLTRELFF. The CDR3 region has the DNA TGTGCCAGCAGCGCCCGCGCTAGCCTGACGAGGGAGCTGTTTTTT.

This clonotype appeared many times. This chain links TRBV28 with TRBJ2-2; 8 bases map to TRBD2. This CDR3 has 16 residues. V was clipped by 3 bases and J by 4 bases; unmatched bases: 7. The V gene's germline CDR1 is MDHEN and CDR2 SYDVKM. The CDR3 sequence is CASSLPGTRITGELFF. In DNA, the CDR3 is TGTGCCAGCAGTTTGCCCGGGACTAGAATCACCGGGGAGCTGTTTTTT.

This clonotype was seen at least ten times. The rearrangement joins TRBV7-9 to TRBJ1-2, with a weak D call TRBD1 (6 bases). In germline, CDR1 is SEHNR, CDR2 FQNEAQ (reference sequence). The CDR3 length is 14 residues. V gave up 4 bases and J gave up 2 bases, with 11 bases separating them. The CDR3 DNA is TGTGCCAGCAGCTGGTCCGACAGGAACTATGGCTACACCTTC. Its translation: CASSWSDRNYGYTF. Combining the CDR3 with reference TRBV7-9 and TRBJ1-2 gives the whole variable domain DTGVSQNPRHKITKRGQNVTFRCDPISEHNRLYWYRQTLGQGPEFLTYFQNEAQLEKSRLLSDRFSAERPKGSFSTLEIQRTEQGDSAMYLCASSWSDRNYGYTFGSGTRLTVV.

This CDR3 reads CASSQQRLAGFLYPGELFF. DNA for the CDR3: TGTGCCAGCAGCCAGCAGAGACTAGCGGGATTCTTGTACCCCGGGGAGCTGTTTTTT. V usage is TRBV14 and J usage is TRBJ2-2, with 11 bases matching TRBD2. V dropped 3 bases and J dropped 6; count of bases not matched to a gene: 15. The V gene's germline CDR1 is SGHDN and CDR2 FVKESK. CDR3 length: 19 amino acids.

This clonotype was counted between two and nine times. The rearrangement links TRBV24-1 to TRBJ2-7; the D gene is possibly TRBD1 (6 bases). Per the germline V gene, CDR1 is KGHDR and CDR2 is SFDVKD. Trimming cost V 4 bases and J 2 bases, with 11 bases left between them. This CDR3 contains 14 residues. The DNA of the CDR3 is TGTGCCACCAGTGACTCGACAGGACCCTACGAGCAGTACTTC. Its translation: CATSDSTGPYEQYF.

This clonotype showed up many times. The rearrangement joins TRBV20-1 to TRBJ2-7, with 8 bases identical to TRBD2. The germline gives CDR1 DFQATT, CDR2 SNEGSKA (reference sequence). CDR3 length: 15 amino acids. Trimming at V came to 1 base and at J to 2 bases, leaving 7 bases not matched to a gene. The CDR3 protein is CSARVSGVSPYEQYF. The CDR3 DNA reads TGCAGTGCTAGAGTTAGCGGGGTTTCCCCCTACGAGCAGTACTTC.

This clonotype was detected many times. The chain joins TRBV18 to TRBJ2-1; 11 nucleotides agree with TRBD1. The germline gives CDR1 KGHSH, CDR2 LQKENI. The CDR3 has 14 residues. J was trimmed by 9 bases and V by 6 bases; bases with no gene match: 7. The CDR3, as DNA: TGTGCCAGCTCCCAGGGACAGGGGGTCTCTGAGCAGTTCTTC. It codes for CASSQGQGVSEQFF.

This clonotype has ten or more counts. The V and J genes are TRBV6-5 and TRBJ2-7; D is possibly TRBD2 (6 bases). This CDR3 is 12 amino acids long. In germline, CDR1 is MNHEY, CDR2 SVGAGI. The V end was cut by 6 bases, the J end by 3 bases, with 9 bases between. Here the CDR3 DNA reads TGTGCCAGCAGAACGACTAGCTACGAGCAGTACTTC. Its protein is CASRTTSYEQYF.

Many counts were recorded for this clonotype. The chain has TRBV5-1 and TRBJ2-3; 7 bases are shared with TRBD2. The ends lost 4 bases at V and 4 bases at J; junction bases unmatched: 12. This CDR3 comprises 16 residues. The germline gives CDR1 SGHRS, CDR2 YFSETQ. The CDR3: CASSPGTTRSADTQYF. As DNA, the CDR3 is TGCGCCAGCAGCCCCGGGACTACCAGGAGCGCAGATACGCAGTATTTT.

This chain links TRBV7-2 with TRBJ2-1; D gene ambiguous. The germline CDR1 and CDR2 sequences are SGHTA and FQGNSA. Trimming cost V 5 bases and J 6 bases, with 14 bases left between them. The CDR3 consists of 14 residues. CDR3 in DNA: TGTGCCAGCAGCCACGAGGAGCTATCCAATGAGCAGTTCTTC. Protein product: CASSHEELSNEQFF.

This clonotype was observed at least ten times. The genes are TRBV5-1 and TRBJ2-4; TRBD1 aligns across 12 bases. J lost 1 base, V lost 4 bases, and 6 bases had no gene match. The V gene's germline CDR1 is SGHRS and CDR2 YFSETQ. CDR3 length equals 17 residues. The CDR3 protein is CASSIGTGGWAKNIQYF. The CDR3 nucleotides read TGCGCCAGCAGCATAGGGACAGGGGGCTGGGCCAAAAACATTCAGTACTTC.

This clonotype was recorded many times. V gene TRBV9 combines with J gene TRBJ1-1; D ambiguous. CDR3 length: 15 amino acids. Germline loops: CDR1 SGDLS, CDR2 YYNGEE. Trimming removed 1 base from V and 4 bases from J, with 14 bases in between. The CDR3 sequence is CASSVYGRAPTEAFF. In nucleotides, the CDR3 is TGTGCCAGCAGCGTATACGGGCGAGCCCCCACTGAAGCTTTCTTT.

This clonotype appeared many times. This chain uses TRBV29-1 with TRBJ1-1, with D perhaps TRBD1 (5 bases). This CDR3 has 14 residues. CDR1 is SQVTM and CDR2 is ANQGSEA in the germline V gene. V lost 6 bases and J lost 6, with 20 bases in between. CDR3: CSVANRGRRSEAFF. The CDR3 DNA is TGCAGCGTAGCAAATAGGGGCAGAAGGTCTGAAGCTTTCTTT.